A single sample is the source of the 19 T cell receptor beta chains below, sequenced in a study of shared clonotypes between healthy human individuals. Sequenced by immunoSEQ multiplex PCR; TCRdb stores in-frame clones only, minus some. Of about 2.1 million clones listed, more than 85% are singletons. In the naive CD8 group, cells lacked CD45RO and were positively selected for CCR7, so terminally differentiated effector memory CD45RA+ cells were left out. The sample taken for sequencing was naive CD8+ T cells from PBMCs. All receptors come from a man between 18 and 35 years old in good health. Some clones in this sample may be carry-over from other donors' samples.

The rearrangement joins TRBV19 to TRBJ2-7; 9 bases are a match to TRBD2. CDR3 size: 14 residues. The junction had 8 bases not matched to a gene; V was cut back by 3 bases and J by 8 bases. The germline V gene has CDR1 LNHDA and CDR2 SQIVND (reference sequence). CDR3: CASSIDSGRRQQYF. The CDR3, as DNA: TGTGCCAGTAGTATCGATAGCGGGAGAAGGCAGCAGTACTTC.

The rearrangement joins TRBV7-8 to TRBJ2-7; the match to TRBD2 covers 7 bases. Per the germline V gene, CDR1 is SGHVS and CDR2 is FQNEAQ. The CDR3 extends over 15 amino acids. V was pared by 5 bases and J by 4 bases, with 11 bases of the junction left unmatched. DNA for the CDR3: TGTGCCAGCAGCATACTAGCGCTAAAAGGGTACGAGCAGTACTTC. It translates to CASSILALKGYEQYF.

This chain's CDR3 is CASSLEAGGLRGEQFF. DNA of the CDR3: TGCGCCAGCAGCTTGGAGGCAGGGGGCCTGCGTGGTGAGCAGTTCTTC. This chain joins TRBV5-1 and TRBJ2-1; TRBD1 matches at 8 bases. V was pared by 0 bases and J by 9 bases, with 11 bases of the junction left unmatched. The CDR3 is 16 residues long. Germline V gene lookup returns CDR1 SGHRS and CDR2 YFSETQ.

The rearrangement joins TRBV4-1 to TRBJ2-1, with unresolved D. The ends were cut back, 3 bases at V and 0 bases at J, with 9 bases in the middle. The CDR3 contains 15 residues. CDR1 is MGHRA, CDR2 YSYEKL, per germline. CDR3 DNA sequence: TGCGCCAGCAGCCAGTTATATAGCTCCTACAATGAGCAGTTCTTC. Translated, it gives CASSQLYSSYNEQFF.

As to this clone: Distinct nucleotide sequences in the sample also encode this CDR3. This chain links TRBV27 with TRBJ2-3; tentatively, D is TRBD1 (6 bases). Trimming pared 3 bases from V and 3 bases from J, leaving 7 bases between. CDR1 is MNHEY and CDR2 is SMNVEV in the germline V gene (reference sequence). The CDR3 runs 13 residues. CDR3 DNA sequence: TGTGCCAGCAGTTTTACAGGGACAGATACGCAGTATTTT. Protein: CASSFTGTDTQYF.

The chain is built from TRBV6-5 and TRBJ2-7; TRBD1 aligns across 11 bases. Unmatched junction bases numbered 7, after V lost 6 bases and J lost 6 bases. The CDR3 contains 14 residues. Germline values: CDR1 MNHEY, CDR2 SVGAGI. CDR3 sequence: CASRTGQGVVEQYF. As DNA, the CDR3 is TGTGCCAGCAGGACGGGACAGGGGGTGGTCGAGCAGTACTTC.

The chain carries TRBV4-2 and TRBJ2-7; 10 bases line up with TRBD2. This CDR3 contains 16 residues. Looked up from germline, CDR1 is LGHNA and CDR2 is YNFKEQ. V trimming: 5 bases; J trimming: 1 base; junction bases outside the gene matches: 8. Here the CDR3 reads CASSTRTSGDSYEQYF. Written as DNA, the CDR3 is TGTGCCAGCAGCACGCGAACTAGCGGGGATTCCTACGAGCAGTACTTC.

The chain is built from TRBV28 and TRBJ2-7; the match to TRBD1 covers 10 bases. This CDR3 region has 14 residues. Germline-derived CDR1 and CDR2 are MDHEN and SYDVKM. V shed 4 bases, J shed 3 bases, and the junction held 3 bases outside the gene matches. The CDR3 region has the DNA TGTGCCAGCAGTTCGGACAGGGGGATCTACGAGCAGTACTTC. Amino acid sequence: CASSSDRGIYEQYF.

The V call is TRBV10-1, the J call TRBJ2-1, with 12 bases that match TRBD2. CDR3 size: 17 residues. The germline V gene has CDR1 WNHNN and CDR2 SYGVQD (reference sequence). Trimming cost V 0 bases and J 10 bases; bases outside gene matches: 10. CDR3 DNA: TGCGCCAGCAGTGAGTCGGGGAGACTAGCGGGAGCGGGGGAGCAGTTCTTC. Its translation is CASSESGRLAGAGEQFF.

This chain joins TRBV14 and TRBJ2-3; the match to TRBD2 covers 10 bases. Germline CDR1 is SGHDN and CDR2 is FVKESK. V gave up 4 bases and J gave up 1 base; unmatched junction bases: 5. The CDR3 covers 16 residues. The CDR3 spells CASSPRTSGGTDTQYF. The CDR3, as DNA: TGTGCCAGCAGCCCGCGGACTAGCGGAGGCACAGATACGCAGTATTTT.

The chain couples TRBV4-3 to TRBJ2-7; 12 bases line up with TRBD2. The CDR3 consists of 16 residues. CDR1 and CDR2 from the germline V gene are LGHNA and YSLEER. Trimming cost V 3 bases and J 0 bases; bases outside gene matches: 3. The CDR3 coding sequence is TGCGCCAGCAGCCACCCGACTAGCGGGGGCTCCTACGAGCAGTACTTC. Protein sequence: CASSHPTSGGSYEQYF.

This rearrangement joins TRBV5-6 to TRBJ2-7, with TRBD1 matching over 10 bases. V was pared by 3 bases and J by 5 bases, with 2 bases of the junction left unmatched. There are 13 residues in the CDR3. Germline assignment: CDR1 SGHDT and CDR2 YYEEEE. The CDR3 protein is CASSSGTGDEQYF. CDR3 DNA: TGTGCCAGCAGCTCCGGGACAGGGGACGAGCAGTACTTC.

The genes are TRBV5-4 and TRBJ2-5, with 8 bases identical to TRBD2. J lost 1 base, V lost 4 bases, and 9 bases had no gene match. The CDR3 spans 16 residues. The germline V gene encodes CDR1 SGHNT and CDR2 YYREEE (reference sequence). The CDR3 coding sequence is TGTGCCAGCAGCCCGAGGGGACTAGGGGGCCAAGAGACCCAGTACTTC. This codes for CASSPRGLGGQETQYF.

A single count supports this clone. The chain is built from TRBV6-1 and TRBJ2-7; 7 nucleotides match TRBD1. This CDR3 comprises 16 residues. CDR1 and CDR2 from the germline V gene are MNHNS and SASEGT. After removal of 0 bases from V and 4 bases from J, the junction contained 9 bases not matched to a gene. The CDR3 region is CASSEAFVTGLYEQYF. The CDR3 region has the DNA TGTGCCAGCAGTGAAGCGTTCGTGACAGGGTTATACGAGCAGTACTTC.

J is TRBJ2-7 and V is TRBV27, with D maybe TRBD2 (6 bases). Germline CDR1 MNHEY, CDR2 SMNVEV (reference sequence). This CDR3 is 13 amino acids long. The ends were cut back, 5 bases at V and 1 base at J, with 9 bases in the middle. The CDR3 sequence is CASSGGRSYEQYF. The CDR3 DNA follows: TGTGCCAGCAGTGGGGGGAGGTCCTACGAGCAGTACTTC.

The chain has TRBV19 and TRBJ1-4; 9 nucleotides align to TRBD1. In germline, CDR1 is LNHDA, CDR2 SQIVND (reference sequence). V shed 8 bases, J shed 0 bases, and the junction held 13 bases outside the gene matches. This CDR3 has 18 residues. For the CDR3, the DNA is TGTGCCAGTTGGGGGCCTGGACAGGGGAATGCAACTAATGAAAAACTGTTTTTT. This sequence encodes CASWGPGQGNATNEKLFF.

The chain uses TRBV7-9 and TRBJ2-1, with 9 bases lining up with TRBD1. Germline V gives CDR1 SEHNR, CDR2 FQNEAQ (reference sequence). The CDR3 contains 16 residues. J gave up 0 bases and V 5 bases, and 5 bases lay outside the gene matches. The CDR3 spells CASSATGGFSYNEQFF. As DNA, the CDR3 is TGTGCCAGCAGCGCAACAGGGGGCTTCTCCTACAATGAGCAGTTCTTC.

This chain connects TRBV4-3 to TRBJ2-5; 7 bases map to TRBD1. Germline V gives CDR1 LGHNA, CDR2 YSLEER. The CDR3 contains 17 residues. J was trimmed by 4 bases and V by 0 bases; bases with no gene match: 11. CDR3 sequence: CASSQDPTGEFGETQYF. CDR3 bases: TGCGCCAGCAGCCAAGATCCCACAGGGGAGTTTGGAGAGACCCAGTACTTC.

This chain uses TRBV2 with TRBJ2-3, with D perhaps matching TRBD2 (5 bases). The V end lost 5 bases, the J end lost 3 bases, and 12 bases lay between the germline ends. This CDR3 region has 14 residues. The germline V gene has CDR1 SNHLY and CDR2 FYNNEI. The CDR3 coding sequence is TGTGCCAGCAGTTTGGACTCCCTGACAGATACGCAGTATTTT. It specifies CASSLDSLTDTQYF.